The clone carrying this T cell receptor (beta chain) came up a few times. These data are taken from a study of OX40 agonist ivuxolimab in advanced cancers. Whole-study context: Dosing consisted of intravenous ivuxolimab at 0.01 to 10 mg/kg every 2 weeks. Participants could have had prior anti-PD-1, anti-PD-L1 or anti-CTLA-4 therapy, and roughly 40% had some. The mean age was approximately 60 years, ranging from 23 to 79, with around four fifths of participants male.

The V gene end was trimmed by 4 bases and the J gene end by 0 bases; junction bases not matched to a gene: 16. This CDR3 comprises 19 residues. Germline CDR1 MNHNS, CDR2 SASEGT. The table came from immunoSEQ multiplex PCR; TCRdb's copy has only in-frame clones and leaves some out. The data show 40,000 or so clones, with around 90% seen just once and about 17% held by the top ten. Sampling times: baseline, cycle 4 day 1, cycle 7 day 1. The specimen comprised CD4+ or CD8+ T cells sorted from blood, sampled in a trial of the OX40 agonist ivuxolimab. The sequence was obtained from an adult with an advanced solid tumor such as melanoma, head and neck, liver or kidney cancer. V gene TRBV6-1 combines with J gene TRBJ1-2; 8 bases line up with TRBD1. The CDR3 bases are TGTGCCAGCAGTGTCGGGGGGACAGGCTCCCACCAACCTAACTATGGCTACACCTTC. Amino acid sequence: CASSVGGTGSHQPNYGYTF.